This entry concerns a single TCR beta chain. These data belong to a study of T-cell memory formation after mild COVID-19. CDR1 and CDR2 from the germline V gene are SGHDT and YYEEEE. The CDR3 covers 17 residues. Trimming cost V 5 bases and J 8 bases, with 23 bases left between them. TCRdb re-derived calls from the 5' RACE reads in MiXCR, one entry per CDR3 protein. The table lists about 350,000 distinct CDR3 sequences, around an eighth of them singletons. This chain joins TRBV5-6 and TRBJ1-6; D perhaps matches TRBD1 (6 bases). This clonotype was sampled from a man younger than 30 who had mild COVID-19 (a few samples of this study predate the infection). Cell type and time point are not known. The sequenced sample was PBMCs or a T cell subset sorted from them (not recorded which). The CDR3 region has the DNA TGTGCCAGCAGTCCCGAGGGGGATAGAGGGTCGGATTCACCCCTCCACTTT. Translated, it gives CASSPEGDRGSDSPLHF.